Presented here are 9 T cell receptor beta chains from one specimen sequenced in a study of prognosis after radiotherapy for stage I lung cancer. Two-round multiplex PCR on genomic DNA was the method by which TCR beta CDR3 was amplified. First-round PCR used primers specific to each TRBV and TRBJ gene. TCRdb called the multiplex PCR reads again in MiXCR, with one record for every CDR3 protein. The data contain around 17,000 distinct CDR3 sequences, about 30% of them seen just once; the ten biggest clones take up approximately 33%. Material: PBMCs, obtained before or after stereotactic body radiation therapy (not recorded which). Receptors were obtained from a donor aged 50 or older with non-small cell lung cancer.

V is TRBV29-1 and J is TRBJ2-5; 7 positions match TRBD1. The germline V gene has CDR1 SQVTM and CDR2 ANQGSEA. This CDR3 region has 13 residues. V lost 6 bases, J lost 1 base, and 5 bases stayed unmatched. This CDR3 is CSVGQTFQETQYF. Here the CDR3 DNA reads TGCAGCGTGGGACAGACCTTCCAAGAGACCCAGTACTTC.

Concerning this clonotype: A much larger clone is a single base away; this may be a read error. This chain links TRBV7-2 with TRBJ2-2; TRBD2 matches 7 bases. The germline CDR1 and CDR2 sequences are SGHTA and FQGNSA. There are 15 residues in the CDR3. Trimming at V came to 4 bases and at J to 7 bases, leaving 9 bases not matched to a gene. This CDR3 is CASSWDYTRVGELFF. The CDR3 DNA reads TGTGCCAGCAGCTGGGACTACACGAGGGTCGGGGAGCTGTTTTTT. The complete variable domain, with remaining parts taken from reference TRBV7-2 and TRBJ2-2, reads GAGVSQSPSNKVTEKGKDVELRCDPISGHTALYWYRQSLGQGLEFLIYFQGNSAPDKSGLPSDRFSAERTGGSVSTLTIQRTQQEDSAVYLCASSWDYTRVGELFFGEGSRLTVL.

The rearrangement links TRBV12-3 or TRBV12-4 to TRBJ2-7, with 8 positions matching TRBD1. V shed 2 bases, J shed 5 bases, and the junction held 8 bases outside the gene matches. The CDR3 contains 15 residues. The CDR3 loop reads CASSLSGGVLDEQYF. The CDR3 nucleotides read TGTGCCAGCAGTTTATCAGGGGGCGTATTGGACGAGCAGTACTTC.

This clonotype was detected many times. The chain employs TRBV4-2 and TRBJ2-1; 9 nucleotides align to TRBD1. Germline loops: CDR1 LGHNA, CDR2 YNFKEQ. Losses at the gene ends were 4 bases for V and 8 bases for J; bases not matched to a gene: 9. The CDR3 totals 15 residues. DNA for the CDR3: TGTGCCAGCAGCCCATTGGACAGGGGAAACGATGAGCAGTTCTTC. This translates into CASSPLDRGNDEQFF.

This clonotype was recorded many times. The chain carries TRBV5-4 and TRBJ2-7; a possible D gene is TRBD1 (5 bases). The CDR3 length is 14 residues. CDR1 and CDR2 (germline): SGHNT, YYREEE (reference sequence). V shed 4 bases and J shed 0 bases, with 11 bases lying between them. CDR3 nucleotides: TGTGCCAGCAGCCCAGACAGAAGCTCCTACGAGCAGTACTTC. Its protein is CASSPDRSSYEQYF.

This clonotype was detected ten times or more. This chain uses TRBV27 with TRBJ2-7; D is uncertain. This CDR3 comprises 12 residues. V lost 10 bases and J lost 2, with 12 bases in between. The germline gives CDR1 MNHEY, CDR2 SMNVEV (reference sequence). The CDR3 protein is CATRRGTYEQYF. The CDR3 DNA is TGTGCCACCCGTAGAGGCACCTACGAGCAGTACTTC.

In its sample, this clonotype was seen many times. CDR3 region: CASSPKTSGNTDTQYF. The CDR3 bases are TGTGCCAGCAGTCCAAAGACTAGCGGCAACACAGATACGCAGTATTTT. The J gene is TRBJ2-3, the V gene TRBV12-3 or TRBV12-4; 9 positions agree with TRBD2. J gave up 2 bases and V 5 bases, and 8 bases lay outside the gene matches. The CDR3 runs to 16 residues.

A remark on this clonotype: This sequence may be a read error, since a much larger clone differs from it by one base. V usage is TRBV4-1 and J usage is TRBJ1-3; no definite D call. The CDR3 is 18 residues long. The V gene's germline CDR1 is MGHRA and CDR2 YSYEKL. CDR3 in DNA: TGCGCCAGCAGCCAAGGAGTTTTGAGACGGAACTCTGGAAACATCATATATTTT. It is translated as CASSQGVLRRNSGNIIYF.

This clonotype was recorded at least ten times. The chain uses TRBV19 and TRBJ2-6, with D unclear. This CDR3 is built from 14 residues. CDR1 is LNHDA, CDR2 SQIVND, per germline (reference sequence). V dropped 3 bases and J dropped 0 bases, with 3 bases sitting between them. CDR3 region: CASSIRSGANVLTF. DNA of the CDR3: TGTGCCAGTAGTATTCGCTCTGGGGCCAACGTCCTGACTTTC.